The present entry profiles one TCR beta chain with its context. Germline V lookup: CDR1 SGHVS, CDR2 FQNEAQ. CDR3 length: 15 amino acids. The junction had 1 base not matched to a gene; V was cut back by 1 base and J by 1 base. As originally analysed: How many nucleated cells were present was estimated from reference gene primer amplification. The protocol was immunoSEQ multiplex PCR, while the TCRdb copy is restricted to in-frame clones and leaves out a portion. For V, J and clone size, that table is used; D and trimming come from the DNA. The sample lists some 78,000 clones; around 90% were seen once. These data belong to a study of blood T cell repertoires in COVID-19. Across the whole study: The samples span acute and convalescent COVID-19 from the United States, Italy and Spain. Nucleic acid was either cDNA or gDNA, and it came from T cells, B-cell-depleted T cells, or PBMCs.

This chain connects TRBV7-8 to TRBJ2-1; 7 bases are shared with TRBD2. The sequenced material came from peripheral blood. This sequence originates from a woman older than 75 with active or convalescent COVID-19. The CDR3 protein is CASSLVGGSYNEQFF. DNA for the CDR3: TGTGCCAGCAGCTTAGTCGGGGGGTCCTACAATGAGCAGTTCTTC.